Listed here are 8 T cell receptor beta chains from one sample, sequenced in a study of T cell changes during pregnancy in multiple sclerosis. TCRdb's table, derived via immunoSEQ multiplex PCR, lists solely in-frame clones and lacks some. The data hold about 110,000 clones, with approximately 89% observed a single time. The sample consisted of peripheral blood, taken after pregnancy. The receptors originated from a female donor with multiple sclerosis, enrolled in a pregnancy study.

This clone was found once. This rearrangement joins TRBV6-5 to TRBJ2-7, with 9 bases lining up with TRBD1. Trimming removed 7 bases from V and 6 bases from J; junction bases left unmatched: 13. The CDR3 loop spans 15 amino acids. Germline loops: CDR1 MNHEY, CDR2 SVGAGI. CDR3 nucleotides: TGTGCCAGCAAACTCCGGGACAGGGAATCCGGCGAGCAGTACTTC. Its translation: CASKLRDRESGEQYF.

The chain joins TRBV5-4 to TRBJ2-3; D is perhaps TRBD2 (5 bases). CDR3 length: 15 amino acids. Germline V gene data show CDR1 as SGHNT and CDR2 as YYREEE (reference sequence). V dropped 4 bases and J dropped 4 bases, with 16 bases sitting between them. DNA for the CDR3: TGTGCCAGCAGCCCCGGCGGGCGAGGGCCAGATACGCAGTATTTT. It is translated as CASSPGGRGPDTQYF.

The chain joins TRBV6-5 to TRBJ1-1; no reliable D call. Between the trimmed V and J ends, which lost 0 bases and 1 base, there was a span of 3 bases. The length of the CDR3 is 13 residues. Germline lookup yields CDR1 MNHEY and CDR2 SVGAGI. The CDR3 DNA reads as TGTGCCAGCAGTTACTCTCGGAACACTGAAGCTTTCTTT. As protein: CASSYSRNTEAFF.

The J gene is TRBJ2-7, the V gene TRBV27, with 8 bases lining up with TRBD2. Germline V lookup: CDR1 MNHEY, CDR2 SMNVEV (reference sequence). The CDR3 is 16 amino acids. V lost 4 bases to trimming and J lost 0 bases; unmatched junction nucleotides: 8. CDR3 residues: CASSSRGGGSSYEQYF. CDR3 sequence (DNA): TGTGCCAGCAGTTCCCGCGGCGGGGGGTCCTCCTACGAGCAGTACTTC.

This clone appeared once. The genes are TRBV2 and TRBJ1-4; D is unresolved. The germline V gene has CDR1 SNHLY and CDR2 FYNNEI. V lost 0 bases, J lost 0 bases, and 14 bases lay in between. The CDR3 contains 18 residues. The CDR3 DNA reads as TGTGCCAGCAGTGAAGCGCTTCAGGTTGAGCCAACTAATGAAAAACTGTTTTTT. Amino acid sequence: CASSEALQVEPTNEKLFF.

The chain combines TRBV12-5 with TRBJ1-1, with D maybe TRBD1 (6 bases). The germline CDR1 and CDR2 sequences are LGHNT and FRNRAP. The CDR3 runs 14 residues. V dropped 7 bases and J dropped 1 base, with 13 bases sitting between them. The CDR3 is CASALDRRNTEAFF. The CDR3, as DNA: TGTGCTAGTGCCCTGGACAGACGGAACACTGAAGCTTTCTTT.

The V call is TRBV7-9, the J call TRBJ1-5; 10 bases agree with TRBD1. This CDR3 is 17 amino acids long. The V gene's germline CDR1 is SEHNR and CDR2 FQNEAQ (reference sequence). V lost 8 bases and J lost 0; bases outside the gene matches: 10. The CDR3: CASAGDRGEYSNQPQHF. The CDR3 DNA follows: TGTGCCAGCGCTGGGGACAGGGGCGAGTATAGCAATCAGCCCCAGCATTTT.

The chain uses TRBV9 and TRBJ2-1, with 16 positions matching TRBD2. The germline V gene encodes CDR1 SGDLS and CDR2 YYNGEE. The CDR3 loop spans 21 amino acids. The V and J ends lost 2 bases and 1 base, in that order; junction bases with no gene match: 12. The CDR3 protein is CASSVSQGLAGGIVSYNEQFF. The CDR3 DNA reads TGTGCCAGCAGCGTCTCGCAGGGACTAGCGGGGGGGATAGTGTCCTACAATGAGCAGTTCTTC.